These 30 T cell receptor beta chains were all obtained from the same sample, sequenced in a study of T cells in Graves' hyperthyroidism and ophthalmopathy. There were TCR beta CDR3 regions amplified from RNA transcripts. The TCR CDR3 was amplified in a first-round RT-PCR using the HTBI primer set. TCRdb re-derived calls from the multiplex PCR reads in MiXCR, one entry per CDR3 protein. The sample holds a few hundred thousand distinct CDR3 sequences, approximately 18% seen once. Sequenced: blood. These receptors were taken from a man between 18 and 35 years old with Graves' ophthalmopathy.

At least ten counts were recorded for this clonotype. V gene TRBV5-1 combines with J gene TRBJ2-7, with D unresolved. V was clipped by 1 base and J by 2 bases, with 10 bases between them. The CDR3 contains 14 residues. Per germline, CDR1 SGHRS and CDR2 YFSETQ. The CDR3 DNA is TGCGCCAGCAGCTTGATGGACGGAACCTACGAGCAGTACTTC. It is translated as CASSLMDGTYEQYF.

The chain employs TRBV27 and TRBJ2-1; the D gene is possibly TRBD1 (6 bases). Trimming took off 5 bases at V and 7 bases at J, with 9 bases between the two ends. The CDR3 covers 12 residues. CDR1 is MNHEY, CDR2 SMNVEV, per germline (reference sequence). CDR3 in amino acids: CASSRGQNEQFF. CDR3 coding DNA: TGTGCCAGCAGTAGAGGACAGAATGAGCAGTTCTTC.

DNA for the CDR3: TGTGCCATCAGTAAAGAGGACGAATACAATGAGCAGTTCTTC. Its protein product is CAISKEDEYNEQFF. The chain carries TRBV10-3 and TRBJ2-1; D remains unclear. CDR1 is ENHRY and CDR2 is SYGVKD in the germline V gene. This CDR3 has 14 residues. V shed 5 bases and J shed 4 bases, with 12 bases lying between them.

This chain uses TRBV5-1 with TRBJ2-5; TRBD2 is a possible D gene (5 bases). This CDR3 is 16 amino acids long. CDR1 and CDR2 (germline): SGHRS, YFSETQ. Trimming stripped 4 bases from V and 2 bases from J, with 18 bases between. The chain's CDR3 is CASSAGAGLVQETQYF. The CDR3 DNA reads TGCGCCAGCAGCGCGGGTGCTGGGTTGGTACAAGAGACCCAGTACTTC.

This clonotype has ten or more counts. This chain uses TRBV12-3 or TRBV12-4 with TRBJ2-5; no reliable D call. This CDR3 has 14 residues. The V end was cut by 1 base, the J end by 5 bases, with 11 bases between. DNA for the CDR3: TGTGCCAGCAGTTTAGGGCCTGGTCGGGAGACCCAGTACTTC. Translated: CASSLGPGRETQYF.

This chain uses TRBV28 with TRBJ2-1; 15 bases align to TRBD2. The junction had 11 bases not matched to a gene; V was cut back by 5 bases and J by 9 bases. Germline CDR1 is MDHEN and CDR2 is SYDVKM. CDR3 length: 17 residues. CDR3 coding DNA: TGTGCCAGCAGTCGTCCCGGGACTAGCGGGGGGCGGGGTGAGCAGTTCTTC. Protein product: CASSRPGTSGGRGEQFF. Filled out from reference TRBV28 and TRBJ2-1, the complete variable domain reads DVKVTQSSRYLVKRTGEKVFLECVQDMDHENMFWYRQDPGLGLRLIYFSYDVKMKEKGDIPEGYSVSREKKERFSLILESASTNQTSMYLCASSRPGTSGGRGEQFFGPGTRLTVL.

This clonotype was seen a handful of times. The gene calls are TRBV20-1 and TRBJ1-1, with D unclear. The V and J ends lost 1 base and 5 bases respectively, with 11 bases between them. Per the germline V gene, CDR1 is DFQATT and CDR2 is SNEGSKA (reference sequence). CDR3 length equals 13 residues. The CDR3 spells CSARVRVMTEAFF. The CDR3, as DNA: TGCAGTGCTAGAGTGAGGGTTATGACTGAAGCTTTCTTT.

In its sample, this clonotype was seen a few times. The genes are TRBV6-1 and TRBJ1-6, with 10 positions matching TRBD1. The CDR3 has 15 amino acids. The germline V gene has CDR1 MNHNS and CDR2 SASEGT. Trimming cost V 9 bases and J 10 bases; bases outside gene matches: 12. The CDR3 loop is CASYLGTGEGSPLHF. The CDR3 DNA follows: TGTGCCAGTTATTTAGGGACAGGGGAGGGGTCACCCCTCCACTTT.

This clonotype appeared a few times. The rearrangement uses TRBV6-9 and TRBJ2-3; TRBD1 agrees at 7 bases. V lost 5 bases to trimming and J lost 1 base; unmatched junction nucleotides: 9. The CDR3 loop spans 16 amino acids. The V gene's germline CDR1 is MNHGY and CDR2 SVAAGI. DNA for the CDR3: TGTGCCAGCAGTCTTCTGGGGCAGGGGGGCACAGATACGCAGTATTTT. This gives the protein CASSLLGQGGTDTQYF.

This clonotype was counted ten times or more. This chain uses TRBV6-1 with TRBJ1-5; 9 nucleotides align to TRBD1. CDR1 is MNHNS, CDR2 SASEGT, per germline. After removal of 8 bases from V and 6 bases from J, the junction contained 8 bases not matched to a gene. CDR3 length: 14 residues. The CDR3 loop reads CASDTGGAGQPQHF. The CDR3 DNA reads as TGTGCCAGCGATACAGGGGGCGCGGGTCAGCCCCAGCATTTT.

At least ten counts were recorded for this clonotype. V and J are TRBV24-1 and TRBJ1-1; the D is unclear. The germline V gene has CDR1 KGHDR and CDR2 SFDVKD. The CDR3 is 14 amino acids. The V and J ends lost 7 bases and 1 base respectively, with 12 bases between them. The CDR3 reads CATRPGSENTEAFF. The CDR3 coding sequence is TGTGCCACCAGGCCCGGGTCGGAGAACACTGAAGCTTTCTTT.

This clonotype was observed at least ten times. The V call is TRBV12-3 or TRBV12-4, the J call TRBJ1-2, with 7 bases that match TRBD1. The trim removed 7 bases at V and 3 bases at J, leaving 11 bases unmatched. The CDR3 contains 15 residues. The CDR3 sequence is CASNPQTGKDYGYTF. CDR3 DNA: TGTGCCAGCAACCCCCAGACAGGGAAGGACTATGGCTACACCTTC.

This chain uses TRBV20-1 with TRBJ1-1; no clear D. The CDR3 covers 14 residues. V was cut by 6 bases and J by 1 base, with 15 bases left in between. CDR1 and CDR2 (germline): DFQATT, SNEGSKA (reference sequence). This chain's CDR3 is CSAMHPDGNTEAFF. For the CDR3, the DNA is TGCAGTGCCATGCATCCCGACGGGAACACTGAAGCTTTCTTT.

Remarks on this clonotype: At one boundary the junction diverges from the germline segment, which might be a read error. This sequence joins TRBV6-1 and TRBJ1-4; tentative D call: TRBD1 (6 bases). The CDR3 runs 14 residues. Germline loops: CDR1 MNHNS, CDR2 SASEGT. DNA of the CDR3: TGTGCCAGCCGCCTCGGGGGGGCAGGTGAAAGACTGTTTTTT. Protein product: CASRLGGAGERLFF.

There are a few counts of this clonotype. The CDR3 protein is CASSDGGDYNEQFF. The CDR3 bases are TGTGCCAGCAGTGACGGGGGGGACTACAATGAGCAGTTCTTC. The chain carries TRBV6-4 and TRBJ2-1; 7 bases match TRBD2. The CDR3 is 14 residues long. The V and J ends lost 2 bases and 3 bases, in that order; junction bases with no gene match: 1. Per germline, CDR1 MRHNA and CDR2 SNTAGT.

In its sample, this clonotype was seen a few times. A junction boundary mismatches the germline segment, possibly from a read error. The V call is TRBV10-3, the J call TRBJ2-5; D might be TRBD2 (5 bases). The CDR3 is 14 residues long. CDR1 ENHRY and CDR2 SYGVKD come from the germline V gene. The CDR3 protein is CAISESDEGETQYF. The CDR3 bases are TGTGCCATCAGCGAGTCCGACGAGGGAGAGACCCAGTACTTC.

This clonotype has more than one count but fewer than ten. This may be a read error, as it is one base from a much larger clone. The chain joins TRBV24-1 to TRBJ2-1; D gene ambiguous. The ends were cut back, 5 bases at V and 0 bases at J, with 19 bases in the middle. The CDR3 totals 18 residues. Germline V CDR1 and CDR2: KGHDR, SFDVKD. CDR3 residues: CATSGQSPSLSSYNEQFF. For the CDR3, the DNA is TGTGCCACCAGTGGCCAATCTCCCTCTCTGAGCTCCTACAATGAGCAGTTCTTC.

The CDR3 DNA reads TGTGCCAGCAGTTCCGGCCCGGGGGGAGGGGGGACTACTGAAGCTTTCTTT. Translated, it gives CASSSGPGGGGTTEAFF. V usage is TRBV27 and J usage is TRBJ1-1, with D maybe TRBD1 (6 bases). This CDR3 contains 17 residues. Germline V gene sequence: CDR1 MNHEY, CDR2 SMNVEV (reference sequence). The ends were cut back, 4 bases at V and 5 bases at J, with 23 bases in the middle.

The chain employs TRBV7-2 and TRBJ2-3, with 9 bases fitting TRBD2. Germline V gives CDR1 SGHTA, CDR2 FQGNSA. CDR3 length equals 17 residues. V shed 1 base and J 2 bases; nucleotides not matched to a gene: 7. CDR3 sequence: CASSLGSSGSPTDTQYF. The CDR3 DNA follows: TGTGCCAGCAGCTTAGGGAGTAGCGGGAGCCCCACAGATACGCAGTATTTT.

A few counts support this clonotype. This chain links TRBV5-8 with TRBJ1-3; 8 bases map to TRBD1. This CDR3 comprises 14 residues. Germline V gene data show CDR1 as SGHTS and CDR2 as YDEGEE. V gave up 7 bases and J gave up 4 bases; unmatched junction bases: 7. DNA of the CDR3: TGTGCCAGCTCTGACAGGGGCGGCGGAAACACCATATATTTT. Protein: CASSDRGGGNTIYF.

The table lists this clonotype with a few counts. The rearrangement links TRBV5-8 to TRBJ1-1, with D maybe TRBD1 (5 bases). This CDR3 is 17 amino acids long. Between the trimmed V and J ends, which lost 2 bases and 3 bases, there was a span of 20 bases. Germline lookup yields CDR1 SGHTS and CDR2 YDEGEE. In nucleotides, the CDR3 is TGTGCCAGCAGCTTTGGGAGGGGCGGTGGTTTGGACACTGAAGCTTTCTTT. Protein: CASSFGRGGGLDTEAFF.

In this sample, this clonotype turned up many times. The chain combines TRBV7-8 with TRBJ1-2, with 7 bases matching TRBD1. Germline V gene lookup returns CDR1 SGHVS and CDR2 FQNEAQ. The CDR3 consists of 17 residues. The ends lost 2 bases at V and 6 bases at J; junction bases unmatched: 15. CDR3 loop: CASSLYPTGVGGDGYTF. In DNA, the CDR3 is TGTGCCAGCAGCTTATATCCCACCGGAGTAGGGGGCGATGGCTACACCTTC.

Many counts were recorded for this clonotype. The chain couples TRBV6-1 to TRBJ2-1, with 9 bases lining up with TRBD2. The CDR3 spans 15 residues. The germline V gene encodes CDR1 MNHNS and CDR2 SASEGT. The ends lost 3 bases at V and 2 bases at J; junction bases unmatched: 2. As DNA, the CDR3 is TGTGCCAGCAGTGACTCTAGCGGGACCTACAATGAGCAGTTCTTC. Its protein is CASSDSSGTYNEQFF.

This clonotype was detected a few times. The chain links TRBV6-2 or TRBV6-3 to TRBJ1-2; 8 bases fit TRBD1. CDR3 length equals 15 residues. The V segment lost 7 bases and the J segment 4 bases; nucleotides outside the gene matches: 11. In germline, CDR1 is MNHEY, CDR2 SVGEGT. CDR3 in amino acids: CASIRNQGAGYGYTF. CDR3 in DNA: TGTGCCAGCATTCGAAATCAGGGGGCTGGCTATGGCTACACCTTC.

This chain links TRBV28 with TRBJ1-2, with D perhaps matching TRBD1 (6 bases). In germline, CDR1 is MDHEN, CDR2 SYDVKM. The CDR3 consists of 18 residues. V lost 4 bases and J 7 bases, leaving 28 bases between the germline ends. The CDR3, as DNA: TGTGCCAGCAGTTCCTTCCCATACCCCCCGGCAGGGGTTCTTGGCTACACCTTC. It translates to CASSSFPYPPAGVLGYTF.

This clonotype appeared many times. The V gene is TRBV2, the J gene TRBJ1-2, with 9 bases aligning to TRBD1. The V segment lost 6 bases and the J segment 5 bases; nucleotides outside the gene matches: 13. CDR3 length: 16 amino acids. Germline V lookup: CDR1 SNHLY, CDR2 FYNNEI. CDR3 residues: CASRGTGFKTPYGYTF. The CDR3 DNA reads as TGTGCCAGCAGGGGGACAGGGTTCAAGACCCCATATGGCTACACCTTC.

Only one count was recorded for this clonotype. Possible read error: a much larger clone is one base away. The chain joins TRBV2 to TRBJ1-3; no firm D call. The CDR3 length is 15 residues. The germline gives CDR1 SNHLY, CDR2 FYNNEI. CDR3 in amino acids: CASSASPDSGNTIHF. The CDR3 DNA sequence: TGTGCCAGCAGCGCTTCACCCGACTCTGGAAACACCATACATTTT.

This clonotype was observed at least ten times. The rearrangement links TRBV6-1 to TRBJ2-7, with TRBD1 matching 9 bases. V was pared by 6 bases and J by 5 bases, with 11 bases of the junction left unmatched. Germline V gives CDR1 MNHNS, CDR2 SASEGT. The length of the CDR3 is 15 residues. The CDR3 loop is CASRPRDRVYDEQYF. In DNA form, the CDR3 reads TGTGCCAGCAGGCCGAGGGACAGGGTTTACGACGAGCAGTACTTC.

This clonotype was counted many times. The chain has TRBV6-6 and TRBJ2-3; D is possibly TRBD2 (7 bases). The germline gives CDR1 MNHNY, CDR2 SVGAGI (reference sequence). This CDR3 spans 15 amino acids. V was trimmed by 2 bases and J by 1 base, leaving 10 bases between them. The CDR3: CASSYGRGRTDTQYF. CDR3 DNA: TGTGCCAGCAGTTACGGGCGGGGGCGCACAGATACGCAGTATTTT.

The chain employs TRBV2 and TRBJ1-1; TRBD1 matches at 10 bases. The CDR3 sequence is 15 residues long. With V trimmed by 4 bases and J by 4 bases, 6 bases remained unmatched. Germline CDR1 reads SNHLY; CDR2 reads FYNNEI. The CDR3 DNA sequence: TGTGCCAGCAGTGGACAGGGGGCAGGGGTCACTGAAGCTTTCTTT. Amino acids: CASSGQGAGVTEAFF.